The 25 T cell receptor beta chains below were found in one sample sequenced in a study of cytomegalovirus exposure and HLA in healthy donors. Use of 60 Vbeta and 13 Jbeta primers characterized the PCR. Clones were sequenced by immunoSEQ multiplex PCR, and TCRdb holds only the in-frame ones, with some missing. The repertoire holds 200,000 or so clones, with 78% as singletons. Material for sequencing was PBMCs. The source is a young woman in good health and CMV-seropositive.

In its sample, this clone was seen once. The rearrangement joins TRBV19 to TRBJ2-1, with 9 bases that match TRBD2. The CDR3 spans 14 residues. V lost 5 bases to trimming and J lost 5 bases; unmatched junction nucleotides: 4. Germline CDR1 reads LNHDA; CDR2 reads SQIVND (reference sequence). CDR3 bases: TGTGCCAGTAGTCTGGCTAGCGGGGACAATGAGCAGTTCTTC. Translation gives CASSLASGDNEQFF.

The J gene is TRBJ2-6, the V gene TRBV15; maybe TRBD2 (6 bases). Germline loops: CDR1 LNHNV, CDR2 YYDKDF (reference sequence). V was trimmed by 5 bases and J by 3 bases, leaving 20 bases between them. This CDR3 is built from 18 residues. This CDR3 is CATSVPGLGKDGANVLTF. In DNA, the CDR3 is TGTGCCACCAGCGTACCGGGACTGGGTAAGGATGGGGCCAACGTCCTGACTTTC.

The chain has TRBV6-1 and TRBJ2-7, with D perhaps matching TRBD1 (5 bases). Trimming left V 6 bases short and J 1 base short, with 16 bases between. Germline V lookup: CDR1 MNHNS, CDR2 SASEGT. This CDR3 is built from 15 residues. Here the CDR3 reads CASRDLGHTSYEQYF. CDR3 coding DNA: TGTGCCAGCAGAGATCTAGGACACACGTCCTACGAGCAGTACTTC.

This chain connects TRBV7-6 to TRBJ1-1, with 12 bases that match TRBD1. The V gene's germline CDR1 is SGHVS and CDR2 FNYEAQ. The CDR3 consists of 19 residues. V was pared by 3 bases and J by 5 bases, with 16 bases of the junction left unmatched. The CDR3 reads CASSFQPPGQGARGTEAFF. The CDR3 DNA reads TGTGCCAGCAGCTTCCAACCACCGGGACAGGGGGCTAGAGGGACTGAAGCTTTCTTT.

The chain carries TRBV28 and TRBJ2-7; D gene ambiguous. The CDR3 is made up of 14 amino acids. Trimming removed 5 bases from V and 1 base from J, with 12 bases in between. Germline V CDR1 and CDR2: MDHEN, SYDVKM. In nucleotides, the CDR3 is TGTGCCAGCAGTCTTGTGACGCGGTCCTACGAGCAGTACTTC. Its translation is CASSLVTRSYEQYF.

The rearrangement uses TRBV4-1 and TRBJ2-3, with D unclear. V was shortened by 0 bases and J by 2 bases, with 9 bases between the two germline ends. Looked up from germline, CDR1 is MGHRA and CDR2 is YSYEKL. CDR3 length: 15 residues. The CDR3 here is CASSQEPEYTDTQYF. The CDR3 region has the DNA TGCGCCAGCAGCCAAGAACCAGAATACACAGATACGCAGTATTTT.

The chain has TRBV5-1 and TRBJ2-5; 7 bases map to TRBD2. The germline V gene has CDR1 SGHRS and CDR2 YFSETQ. The CDR3 has 17 amino acids. Unmatched junction bases numbered 15, after V lost 4 bases and J lost 3 bases. The CDR3: CASSPRLAGVGEETQYF. The CDR3 DNA reads TGCGCCAGCAGCCCGAGGTTGGCGGGAGTGGGGGAAGAGACCCAGTACTTC. Full variable domain (rest looked up from reference TRBV5-1 and TRBJ2-5): KAGVTQTPRYLIKTRGQQVTLSCSPISGHRSVSWYQQTPGQGLQFLFEYFSETQRNKGNFPGRFSGRQFSNSRSEMNVSTLELGDSALYLCASSPRLAGVGEETQYFGPGTRLLVL.

This sequence joins TRBV5-1 and TRBJ1-2; D may be TRBD1 (5 bases). V was trimmed by 0 bases and J by 5 bases, leaving 8 bases between them. The CDR3 runs to 13 residues. Germline loops: CDR1 SGHRS, CDR2 YFSETQ. In nucleotides, the CDR3 is TGCGCCAGCAGCTTGGAGGGGCAGTATGGCTACACCTTC. Its translation is CASSLEGQYGYTF.

The chain couples TRBV19 to TRBJ2-1; D might be TRBD1 (6 bases). The CDR3 length is 14 residues. The germline gives CDR1 LNHDA, CDR2 SQIVND (reference sequence). Trimming shortened V by 6 bases and J by 12 bases, and 21 bases separated the two germline ends. CDR3 sequence: CASSNLGIWDTQFF. As DNA, the CDR3 is TGTGCCAGTAGCAATCTGGGGATCTGGGACACGCAGTTCTTC.

The V gene is TRBV7-2, the J gene TRBJ1-1; no clear D gene. Trimming took 5 bases from V and 11 from J, leaving 21 bases between them. Germline CDR1 is SGHTA and CDR2 is FQGNSA. The CDR3 consists of 14 residues. The CDR3 is CASSPPEPTTSAFF. The DNA for the CDR3 is TGTGCCAGCAGCCCACCGGAGCCCACCACGTCCGCTTTCTTT.

The CDR3 nucleotides are TGCGCCAGCATGTTGTCGCTGAGCGGGAGTATTTACGAGCAGTACTTC. Amino acids: CASMLSLSGSIYEQYF. This rearrangement joins TRBV4-1 to TRBJ2-5, with 8 positions matching TRBD2. The J call may be incorrect, as the DNA end agrees better with TRBJ2-7. The CDR3 has 16 residues. Germline V gives CDR1 MGHRA, CDR2 YSYEKL.

The genes are TRBV6-5 and TRBJ1-1; tentatively, D is TRBD1 (5 bases). Looked up from germline, CDR1 is MNHEY and CDR2 is SVGAGI. The CDR3 loop spans 12 amino acids. V lost 5 bases and J 5 bases, leaving 9 bases between the germline ends. The DNA for the CDR3 is TGTGCCAGCAGTCAGGGTAGAACTGAAGCTTTCTTT. It translates to CASSQGRTEAFF.

The chain recombines TRBV27 with TRBJ2-7, with TRBD2 matching 13 bases. There are 18 residues in the CDR3. The germline V gene has CDR1 MNHEY and CDR2 SMNVEV (reference sequence). The V gene end was trimmed by 5 bases and the J gene end by 2 bases; junction bases not matched to a gene: 12. Written as DNA, the CDR3 is TGTGCCAGCAGTCCGAGGACTAGCGGGAGTAAATCGGCCTACGAGCAGTACTTC. It codes for CASSPRTSGSKSAYEQYF.

V gene TRBV7-8 combines with J gene TRBJ2-3; D unclear. Germline V gene lookup returns CDR1 SGHVS and CDR2 FQNEAQ. The CDR3 runs 15 residues. Deletions cut 2 bases from V and 3 bases from J, with 12 bases between. The CDR3 here is CASSLSTIRTDTQYF. The CDR3 DNA reads TGTGCCAGCAGCTTAAGTACTATCCGAACAGATACGCAGTATTTT.

This chain uses TRBV7-6 with TRBJ1-2; D gene uncertain. Germline loops: CDR1 SGHVS, CDR2 FNYEAQ. The CDR3 runs 15 residues. The germline V and J ends were trimmed by 1 base and 0 bases, with 9 bases remaining between them. CDR3 DNA sequence: TGTGCCAGCAGCTTAGTCCCTGACACTAACTATGGCTACACCTTC. This gives the protein CASSLVPDTNYGYTF.

Written as DNA, the CDR3 is TGTGCCACCCGAGGGATCGGCGGGCTTGAAGCTTTCTTT. Its protein is CATRGIGGLEAFF. The V call is TRBV10-3, the J call TRBJ1-1; D gene unclear. The CDR3 totals 13 residues. V was clipped by 10 bases and J by 7 bases, with 19 bases between them. Germline CDR1 ENHRY, CDR2 SYGVKD.

This clone was detected many times. The CDR3 loop reads CASTPDHRIYGYTF. As DNA, the CDR3 is TGTGCCAGCACCCCGGATCACAGAATATATGGCTACACCTTC. The V call is TRBV27, the J call TRBJ1-2, with D unresolved. Germline V gives CDR1 MNHEY, CDR2 SMNVEV (reference sequence). The CDR3 extends over 14 amino acids. The V end was cut by 7 bases, the J end by 5 bases, with 17 bases between.

This clone was recorded only once. The chain links TRBV2 to TRBJ2-2, with 7 bases matching TRBD2. The ends lost 5 bases at V and 8 bases at J; junction bases unmatched: 14. The germline V gene has CDR1 SNHLY and CDR2 FYNNEI. This CDR3 is 16 amino acids long. The CDR3 DNA follows: TGTGCCAGCAGTCGGAAGGCGGGGGACCCCCGGGGGGAGCTGTTTTTT. It specifies CASSRKAGDPRGELFF.

This clone was picked up one time. The rearrangement uses TRBV7-2 and TRBJ2-5; D gene unclear. Germline V CDR1 and CDR2: SGHTA, FQGNSA. Trimming pared 5 bases from V and 4 bases from J, leaving 11 bases between. The CDR3 is 13 residues long. The CDR3 reads CASSPQMIETQYF. For the CDR3, the DNA is TGTGCCAGCAGCCCTCAGATGATAGAGACCCAGTACTTC.

The rearrangement uses TRBV28 and TRBJ2-7; a weak D match, TRBD2 (5 bases). V was shortened by 4 bases and J by 6 bases, with 10 bases between the two germline ends. The CDR3 consists of 12 residues. Germline assignment: CDR1 MDHEN and CDR2 SYDVKM. The DNA for the CDR3 is TGTGCCAGCAGTTCCACGGGGTTCGAGCAGTACTTC. Protein sequence: CASSSTGFEQYF.

This chain links TRBV10-2 with TRBJ2-1; 7 nucleotides match TRBD2. From germline, CDR1 is WSHSY and CDR2 SAAADI. With V trimmed by 6 bases and J by 9 bases, 5 bases remained unmatched. The CDR3 extends over 12 amino acids. The DNA of the CDR3 is TGCGCCAGCAGGGGGGGGGTGAGTGAGCAGTTCTTC. Translation: CASRGGVSEQFF.

The rearrangement uses TRBV19 and TRBJ2-7; TRBD2 matches at 11 bases. V was clipped by 9 bases and J by 5 bases; unmatched bases: 12. Looked up from germline, CDR1 is LNHDA and CDR2 is SQIVND (reference sequence). CDR3 length equals 15 residues. In DNA, the CDR3 is TGTGCCAGCACGACTAGCGGGACTTCCTCGGACGAGCAGTACTTC. Protein: CASTTSGTSSDEQYF.

This chain joins TRBV4-1 and TRBJ2-1; D uncertain. Deletions cut 2 bases from V and 7 bases from J, with 6 bases between. Germline V CDR1 and CDR2: MGHRA, YSYEKL. CDR3 length: 12 residues. The CDR3 loop is CASSQPGNEQFF. DNA of the CDR3: TGCGCCAGCAGCCAACCCGGGAATGAGCAGTTCTTC.

The genes are TRBV4-1 and TRBJ1-1; tentative D call: TRBD1 (6 bases). Germline V gene lookup returns CDR1 MGHRA and CDR2 YSYEKL. The CDR3 spans 15 residues. The ends were cut back, 0 bases at V and 11 bases at J, with 19 bases in the middle. The CDR3 DNA is TGCGCCAGCAGCCAAGATCTACCGGGACAAGAAGGGGCTTTCTTT. It translates to CASSQDLPGQEGAFF.

CDR3 nucleotide sequence: TGCGCCACCCGGACCGGGACAGGGAATTACAATGAGCAGTTCTTC. The encoded protein is CATRTGTGNYNEQFF. The chain joins TRBV5-1 to TRBJ2-1; the match to TRBD1 covers 9 bases. The CDR3 has 15 amino acids. CDR1 and CDR2 from the germline V gene are SGHRS and YFSETQ. V lost 9 bases to trimming and J lost 4 bases; unmatched junction nucleotides: 11.